The source of this T cell receptor (beta chain) is a study of TIL therapy for anti-PD-1-resistant metastatic lung cancer (TCRdb year 2021). At the level of the whole study: Tumors were harvested prior to any PD-1/PD-L1 blockade, after which nivolumab was administered to patients, and lymphodepletion, expanded TIL infusion and IL-2 were given to patients who progressed. Enrolled patients had a median age of almost 55 years (range 38-75) and a median tumor PD-L1 proportion score of about 5.9%. The cohort was predominantly lung adenocarcinoma, with a handful of EGFR-mutant and two ALK-rearranged tumors, and half of patients were current or former smokers. Across the cohort, whole-exome sequencing showed a median non-synonymous tumor mutation burden of approximately 1.5 mutations per megabase. Clonotypes were tracked across tumor, expanded TIL product and serial blood samples by T cell receptor beta sequencing of tumor and peripheral blood. What the authors observed across the whole study: Clonotypes from the infused TIL partially replaced the baseline peripheral repertoire and then declined over months, and persistence showed no apparent association with response. Because the cohort was highly selected, with more treatment-naive, never-smoker and oncogene-addicted patients than is typical, generalizability is limited. The study protocol defined all tumor marker inferences as exploratory.

Using bias-controlled multiplex PCR with the immunoSEQ v3 hsTCRB kit, the TCR beta CDR3 regions were amplified from genomic DNA. An Illumina NextSeq 500 was used to sequence the TCR libraries, reaching approximately 2 million read pairs at survey level or roughly 5-6.5 million at deep level. The authors' pipeline ran thus. Clonality was reported by immunoSEQ Analyzer software, which also assigned V, D and J genes and filtered out non-productive sequences. Repertoires of infused TIL and blood were compared using productive Simpson clonality and the Morisita overlap index of productive TRB rearrangements. For each clone in blood, the absolute clonotype count was estimated by multiplying the lymphocyte count by the CD3+ fraction and by the clone's productive frequency. TCRdb stores this immuneACCESS table with in-frame sequences only. Part of the clones is absent; in the studies checked, under half of the shortfall reflects unresolved V genes, and no reason is known for the rest. The D gene and trimming were derived from the DNA, and the V and J assignments and clone size from that table. This sample lists about 21,000 clones; about 70% were detected once. The ten biggest clones cover 1.5% to 2% of the sample.

The intended sense of this specimen's time point label: pre-treatment sample, taken before nivolumab and TIL therapy. Adults with stage 4 NSCLC were enrolled from October 2017 to early 2020 in a dual-center phase I trial. The samples were obtained from a phase I trial that was single-arm and open-label and tested tumor-infiltrating lymphocyte therapy combined with nivolumab in advanced non-small cell lung cancer. Mononuclear cells from blood collected in EDTA tubes were isolated on a Ficoll gradient and snap-frozen as pellets, and DNA was then extracted using a Qiagen mini-prep kit. Comments on this clone: Its antigen has not been determined. Base qualities are not recorded, but no much larger clone differs from it by a single base.

The sample was blood, taken at baseline. The origin of this receptor is a person between 30 and 79 years old with non-small cell lung cancer.

The sequenced DNA is TGCGCCAGCAGCCCGGACAGGGGAGGTCAGCCCCAGCATTTT. The resulting protein is CASSPDRGGQPQHF. The rearranged chain carries TRBV4-1 and TRBJ1-5; 9 bases in between match TRBD1. For CDR1 and CDR2, the germline V gene lists MGHRA and YSYEKL. Trimming removed 4 bases from V and 6 bases from J; the gene matches leave 4 bases unexplained. The CDR3, from cysteine to phenylalanine, totals 14 residues. Here the CDR3 DNA is all that survives: 42 bases in frame from base 1.